This TCR beta chain was identified during a study of control samples from healthy donors and cancer patients. Data came from immunoSEQ multiplex PCR; TCRdb stores just in-frame clones and leaves some out. The sample contains about 80,000 clones, around nine tenths of which appear only once. There are 12 residues in the CDR3. Germline V gene data show CDR1 as KGHDR and CDR2 as SFDVKD. Between the trimmed V and J ends, which lost 4 bases and 10 bases, there was a span of 10 bases. The chain has TRBV24-1 and TRBJ2-1; maybe TRBD1 (6 bases). The sample taken for sequencing was blood. This clonotype originated in a woman aged 50 to 60 in good health. As DNA, the CDR3 is TGTGCCACCAGTGACTCCGGGACAGAGCAGTTCTTC. Translation: CATSDSGTEQFF.